Shown below are 2 T cell receptor beta chains from a single sample sequenced in a study of identical twins. A single record per CDR3 protein comes from TCRdb applying MiXCR to the 5' RACE reads. The sample lists 1.5 million to 2 million distinct CDR3 sequences, about 30% occurring once. What was sequenced was cord blood. These receptors originate from a newborn girl in good health.

The chain is built from TRBV4-1 and TRBJ1-1, with a tentative D call TRBD1 (5 bases). Trimming shortened V by 7 bases and J by 1 base, and 19 bases separated the two germline ends. This CDR3 is built from 16 residues. Germline V gene sequence: CDR1 MGHRA, CDR2 YSYEKL. DNA for the CDR3: TGCGCCAGCAAAAAGACGGGGGGGATGGAGAACACTGAAGCTTTCTTT. Its protein product is CASKKTGGMENTEAFF.

The rearrangement joins TRBV6-5 to TRBJ1-2; 7 bases are a match to TRBD1. The germline V gene encodes CDR1 MNHEY and CDR2 SVGAGI. The CDR3 runs 17 residues. Trimming cost V 4 bases and J 4 bases; bases outside gene matches: 15. The CDR3 region is CASSSTRNRDRRYGYTF. CDR3 bases: TGTGCCAGCAGTTCCACTCGAAACCGGGACAGACGCTATGGCTACACCTTC.